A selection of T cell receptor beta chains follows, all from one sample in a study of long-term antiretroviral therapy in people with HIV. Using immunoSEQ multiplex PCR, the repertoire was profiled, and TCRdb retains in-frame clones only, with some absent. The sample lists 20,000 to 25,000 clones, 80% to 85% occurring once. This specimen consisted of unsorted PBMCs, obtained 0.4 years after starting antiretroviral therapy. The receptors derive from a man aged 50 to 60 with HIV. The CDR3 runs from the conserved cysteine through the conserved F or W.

CDR3: CATSRGETGANVLTF
V: TRBV15
J: TRBJ2-6

CDR3: CASSQERYQPQHF
V: TRBV14
J: TRBJ1-5

CDR3: CASSFSTGTETQYF
V: TRBV5-1
J: TRBJ2-5

CDR3: CASSHRDISYEQYF
V: TRBV7-8
J: TRBJ2-7

CDR3: CASSIAGGAYNEQFF
V: TRBV5-1
J: TRBJ2-1

CDR3: CASSSRPGGTDTQYF
V: TRBV5-1
J: TRBJ2-3

CDR3: CASSDGEGPTTEAFF
V: TRBV2
J: TRBJ1-1

CDR3: CASSRRGANYGYTF
V: TRBV5-1
J: TRBJ1-2

CDR3: CASRELFMNTEAFF
V: TRBV6-1
J: TRBJ1-1

CDR3: CASSLVDSAYEQYF
V: TRBV4-1
J: TRBJ2-7

CDR3: CASSQVSGASNQPQHF
V: TRBV4-2
J: TRBJ1-5

CDR3: CASSSPPVEAFF
V: TRBV7-9
J: TRBJ1-1

CDR3: CASSVGQNFYGYTF
V: TRBV9
J: TRBJ1-2

CDR3: CASKPTAGELFF
V: TRBV27
J: TRBJ2-2

CDR3: CASSLQPGLGYEQYF
V: TRBV27
J: TRBJ2-7

CDR3: CASSSRDSSYEQYF
V: TRBV9
J: TRBJ2-7

CDR3: CASSEGLASDTQYF
V: TRBV5-4
J: TRBJ2-3

CDR3: CAYGKGRNTEAFF
V: TRBV30
J: TRBJ1-1

CDR3: CASSLAPATNEKLFF
V: TRBV7-9
J: TRBJ1-4

CDR3: CASSFRGPYGYTF
V: TRBV5-4
J: TRBJ1-2

CDR3: CASSPTGLYPNYGYTF
V: TRBV7-2
J: TRBJ1-2

CDR3: CASSSRQGGGYTF
V: TRBV7-9
J: TRBJ1-2

CDR3: CASSPLDRANYGYTF
V: TRBV18
J: TRBJ1-2

CDR3: CAGQTGGGNQPQHF
V: TRBV28
J: TRBJ1-5

CDR3: CASSLEQARRAFF
V: TRBV7-9
J: TRBJ1-1

CDR3: CASSSSRGESSYEQYF
V: TRBV27
J: TRBJ2-7

CDR3: CASSPRASSDPVYGYTF
V: TRBV9
J: TRBJ1-2

CDR3: CASSRDSNTEAFF
V: TRBV5-1
J: TRBJ1-1

CDR3: CASSRQGLSYGYTF
V: TRBV28
J: TRBJ1-2

CDR3: CAWRGPGTGTYEQYF
V: TRBV30
J: TRBJ2-7

CDR3: CASSYSTSGTKNIQYF
V: TRBV6-5
J: TRBJ2-4

CDR3: CAISRSVNEKLFF
V: TRBV10-3
J: TRBJ1-4

CDR3: CASSHGKGSPLHF
V: TRBV4-1
J: TRBJ1-6

CDR3: CASSLMGNRATDTQYF
V: TRBV7-3
J: TRBJ2-3

CDR3: CASSFIGPRETEAFF
V: TRBV5-8
J: TRBJ1-1